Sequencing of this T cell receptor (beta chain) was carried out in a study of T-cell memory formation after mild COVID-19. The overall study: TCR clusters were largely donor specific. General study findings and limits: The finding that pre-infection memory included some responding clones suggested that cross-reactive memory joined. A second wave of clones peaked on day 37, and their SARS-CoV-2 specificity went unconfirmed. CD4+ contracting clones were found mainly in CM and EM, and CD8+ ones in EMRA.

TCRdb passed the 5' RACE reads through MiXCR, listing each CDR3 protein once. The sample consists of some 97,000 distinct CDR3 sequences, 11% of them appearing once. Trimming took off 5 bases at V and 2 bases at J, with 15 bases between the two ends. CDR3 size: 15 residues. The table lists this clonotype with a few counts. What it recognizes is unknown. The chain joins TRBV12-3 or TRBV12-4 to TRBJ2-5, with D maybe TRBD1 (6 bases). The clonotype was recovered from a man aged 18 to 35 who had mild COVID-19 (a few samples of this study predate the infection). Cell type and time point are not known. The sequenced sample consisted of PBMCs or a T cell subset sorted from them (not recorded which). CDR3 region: CASSAAAGEQETQYF. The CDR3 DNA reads TGTGCCAGCAGTGCAGCAGCAGGGGAACAAGAGACCCAGTACTTC.